This T cell receptor beta chain was retrieved from a study of T cell responses to AZD1222 COVID-19 vaccine. This clone has a single count. The antigen is not known. Clones were sequenced by immunoSEQ multiplex PCR, and TCRdb holds only the in-frame ones, with some missing. The repertoire holds roughly 160,000 clones, with 90% to 95% as singletons. In germline, CDR1 is LNHDA, CDR2 SQIVND (reference sequence). The CDR3 consists of 11 residues. Trimming pared 1 base from V and 5 bases from J, leaving 2 bases between. Study-level results: Reports say nearly half of spike-specific TCRs go after unmutated variant regions. White British ancestry dominated among donors, who included more females, and clonal diversity was possibly underestimated.

J is TRBJ2-5 and V is TRBV19, with D uncertain. Sequencing used peripheral blood, obtained on day 0 of MenACWY control vaccination. The TCR comes from an adult in good health. The CDR3 bases are TGTGCCAGTAGTATAGCCGAGACCCAGTACTTC. Amino acids: CASSIAETQYF.